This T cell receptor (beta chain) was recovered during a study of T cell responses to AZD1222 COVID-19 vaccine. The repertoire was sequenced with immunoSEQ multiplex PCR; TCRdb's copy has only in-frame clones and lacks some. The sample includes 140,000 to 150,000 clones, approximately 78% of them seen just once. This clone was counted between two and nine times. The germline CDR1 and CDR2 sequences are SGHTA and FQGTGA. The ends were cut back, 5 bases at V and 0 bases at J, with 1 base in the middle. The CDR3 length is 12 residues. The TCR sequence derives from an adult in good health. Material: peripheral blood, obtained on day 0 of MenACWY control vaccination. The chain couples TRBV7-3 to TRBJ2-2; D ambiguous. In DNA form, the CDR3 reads TGTGCCAGCAGCACGAACACCGGGGAGCTGTTTTTT. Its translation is CASSTNTGELFF. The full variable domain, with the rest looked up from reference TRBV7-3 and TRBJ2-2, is GAGVSQTPSNKVTEKGKYVELRCDPISGHTALYWYRQSLGQGPEFLIYFQGTGAADDSGLPNDRFFAVRPEGSVSTLKIQRTERGDSAVYLCASSTNTGELFFGEGSRLTVL.